The 22 T cell receptor beta chains given below trace back to one sample, sequenced in a study of T cells in localized non-small cell lung cancer. Assay: immunoSEQ multiplex PCR; the TCRdb copy retains only in-frame clones and omits some. This table holds roughly 25,000 clones, about 90% found once. The input for sequencing was peripheral blood, taken before any cancer treatment. The receptor set was obtained from a male donor older than 55 with stage II squamous cell lung carcinoma.

CDR3 in amino acids: CASSLGDRNTEAFF. The CDR3 nucleotides are TGTGCCAGCAGCTTGGGGGACAGGAACACTGAAGCTTTCTTT. The rearrangement links TRBV7-9 to TRBJ1-1, with 7 bases lining up with TRBD1. The J segment lost 1 base and the V segment lost 3 bases, leaving 2 bases of the junction unmatched. This CDR3 contains 14 residues. Germline assignment: CDR1 SEHNR and CDR2 FQNEAQ (reference sequence).

J is TRBJ2-3 and V is TRBV2, with D unresolved. Trimming removed 1 base at V and 4 bases at J, with 3 bases between. The germline CDR1 and CDR2 sequences are SNHLY and FYNNEI. This CDR3 region has 12 residues. The CDR3, as DNA: TGTGCCAGCAGTGAAGGGGCAGATACGCAGTATTTT. It codes for CASSEGADTQYF. The complete variable domain, with remaining parts taken from reference TRBV2 and TRBJ2-3, reads EPEVTQTPSHQVTQMGQEVILRCVPISNHLYFYWYRQILGQKVEFLVSFYNNEISEKSEIFDDQFSVERPDGSNFTLKIRSTKLEDSAMYFCASSEGADTQYFGPGTRLTVL.

The chain couples TRBV6-5 to TRBJ2-6, with a possible D match to TRBD2 (7 bases). The germline CDR1 and CDR2 sequences are MNHEY and SVGAGI. This CDR3 comprises 15 residues. V was clipped by 7 bases and J by 4 bases, with 14 bases between them. In nucleotides, the CDR3 is TGTGCCAGCACGATGGGGGGGCTAGGGGCCAACGTCCTGACTTTC. It encodes CASTMGGLGANVLTF.

The chain carries TRBV19 and TRBJ2-6; either TRBD1 or TRBD2 may fit D (6 bases each). Germline assignment: CDR1 LNHDA and CDR2 SQIVND (reference sequence). V gave up 3 bases and J gave up 0 bases, with 15 bases separating them. The CDR3 covers 18 residues. CDR3 loop: CASSIMGGPNSGANVLTF. The CDR3 nucleotides are TGTGCCAGTAGTATTATGGGGGGCCCTAACTCTGGGGCCAACGTCCTGACTTTC.

J is TRBJ1-5 and V is TRBV7-9; TRBD1 is a possible D gene (5 bases). V was clipped by 5 bases and J by 7 bases, with 15 bases between them. Germline values: CDR1 SEHNR, CDR2 FQNEAQ (reference sequence). The CDR3 contains 14 residues. CDR3 in DNA: TGTGCCAGCAGCCTCGGAGGGGTAGACCAGCCCCAGCATTTT. Translation: CASSLGGVDQPQHF.

The chain couples TRBV2 to TRBJ1-2; a possible D gene is TRBD1 (6 bases). The CDR3 is 14 residues long. Germline V CDR1 and CDR2: SNHLY, FYNNEI. V was trimmed by 7 bases and J by 8 bases, leaving 20 bases between them. CDR3 sequence (DNA): TGTGCCAGCACTCGACCTACAGGGTTTATCGGCTACACCTTC. This codes for CASTRPTGFIGYTF. The full variable domain, rest sourced from reference TRBV2 and TRBJ1-2, is EPEVTQTPSHQVTQMGQEVILRCVPISNHLYFYWYRQILGQKVEFLVSFYNNEISEKSEIFDDQFSVERPDGSNFTLKIRSTKLEDSAMYFCASTRPTGFIGYTFGSGTRLTVV.

This clone was observed a single time. The chain recombines TRBV29-1 with TRBJ1-4, with D possibly matching TRBD1 (5 bases). Germline CDR1 SQVTM, CDR2 ANQGSEA. This CDR3 contains 13 residues. The V and J ends lost 7 bases and 4 bases respectively, with 13 bases between them. CDR3: CSALKGINEKLFF. CDR3 bases: TGCAGCGCTTTGAAGGGGATTAATGAAAAACTGTTTTTT.

This chain uses TRBV7-2 with TRBJ1-2; tentative D call: TRBD1 (6 bases). The V end lost 5 bases, the J end lost 2 bases, and 9 bases lay between the germline ends. Germline V gives CDR1 SGHTA, CDR2 FQGNSA. CDR3 length equals 13 residues. CDR3: CASSTGKNYGYTF. CDR3 in DNA: TGTGCCAGCAGCACAGGGAAAAACTATGGCTACACCTTC.

V usage is TRBV5-1 and J usage is TRBJ2-1; 9 bases fit TRBD2. The J segment lost 6 bases and the V segment lost 0 bases, leaving 4 bases of the junction unmatched. The germline V gene has CDR1 SGHRS and CDR2 YFSETQ. This CDR3 region has 15 residues. CDR3 nucleotides: TGCGCCAGCAGCTTGGAGACTAGCGGTCGCAATGAGCAGTTCTTC. Amino acids: CASSLETSGRNEQFF.

The gene calls are TRBV7-9 and TRBJ1-4; D remains unclear. In germline, CDR1 is SEHNR, CDR2 FQNEAQ (reference sequence). The V end was cut by 1 base, the J end by 8 bases, with 8 bases between. The CDR3 consists of 13 residues. CDR3 nucleotides: TGTGCCAGCAGCTTAGGGGATGAAGAAAAACTGTTTTTT. Translating gives CASSLGDEEKLFF.

V usage is TRBV18 and J usage is TRBJ1-2; 7 bases align to TRBD1. After removal of 3 bases from V and 8 bases from J, the junction contained 6 bases not matched to a gene. Germline CDR1 reads KGHSH; CDR2 reads LQKENI. There are 13 residues in the CDR3. In DNA, the CDR3 is TGTGCCAGCTCACCCGGGACAGCTGGGGGCTACACCTTC. It encodes CASSPGTAGGYTF.

This sequence joins TRBV19 and TRBJ1-5, with D possibly TRBD1 on 5 matching bases. CDR1 LNHDA and CDR2 SQIVND come from the germline V gene (reference sequence). The CDR3 covers 15 residues. V gave up 6 bases and J gave up 2 bases, with 14 bases separating them. The CDR3, as DNA: TGTGCCAGTAGCGTTGGGGCCGGAGGCAATCAGCCCCAGCATTTT. Translation: CASSVGAGGNQPQHF.

V and J are TRBV7-3 and TRBJ1-2; D call uncertain. The CDR3 extends over 17 amino acids. The V end was cut by 0 bases, the J end by 4 bases, with 18 bases between. CDR1 and CDR2 (germline): SGHTA, FQGTGA. The CDR3 spells CASSLTDRSGGSYGYTF. For the CDR3, the DNA is TGTGCCAGCAGCTTAACGGATCGTTCAGGCGGTAGCTATGGCTACACCTTC.

The chain has TRBV5-1 and TRBJ2-7, with 11 positions matching TRBD1. After removal of 5 bases from V and 6 bases from J, the junction contained 4 bases not matched to a gene. Per the germline V gene, CDR1 is SGHRS and CDR2 is YFSETQ. This CDR3 has 13 amino acids. The CDR3 DNA follows: TGCGCCAGCAGTGGACAGGGGGCCGTCGAGCAGTACTTC. Translating it yields CASSGQGAVEQYF.

The CDR3 sequence: CASSLAVSTDTQYF. The CDR3 DNA reads TGTGCCAGCAGCTTAGCAGTATCCACAGATACGCAGTATTTT. The chain has TRBV11-1 and TRBJ2-3; D ambiguous. CDR1 and CDR2 from the germline V gene are SGHAT and FQDESV (reference sequence). The length of the CDR3 is 14 residues. The V end lost 0 bases, the J end lost 2 bases, and 6 bases lay between the germline ends.

The chain carries TRBV19 and TRBJ2-6; the match to TRBD1 covers 7 bases. The CDR3 loop spans 18 amino acids. Germline values: CDR1 LNHDA, CDR2 SQIVND (reference sequence). Trimming took 6 bases from V and 0 from J; bases not matched to a gene: 11. The CDR3 bases are TGTGCCAGTAGAAACGACAGGGAAGGGGGCTCTGGGGCCAACGTCCTGACTTTC. It codes for CASRNDREGGSGANVLTF.

The chain employs TRBV19 and TRBJ2-1; tentatively, D is TRBD2 (6 bases). The germline V gene encodes CDR1 LNHDA and CDR2 SQIVND (reference sequence). This CDR3 is built from 16 residues. V was clipped by 0 bases and J by 10 bases, with 19 bases between them. CDR3 loop: CASSIDLEAGRREQFF. In nucleotides, the CDR3 is TGTGCCAGTAGTATAGATCTTGAAGCGGGTCGGAGAGAGCAGTTCTTC.

The V and J genes are TRBV2 and TRBJ2-7, with D perhaps matching TRBD1 (6 bases). Germline lookup yields CDR1 SNHLY and CDR2 FYNNEI. Trimming took off 6 bases at V and 0 bases at J, with 12 bases between the two ends. This CDR3 is 14 amino acids long. The CDR3 here is CASRVDRASYEQYF. Written as DNA, the CDR3 is TGTGCCAGCAGGGTGGACAGAGCCTCCTACGAGCAGTACTTC.

This chain links TRBV5-4 with TRBJ2-3; 12 bases map to TRBD2. The CDR3 totals 16 residues. The V gene end was trimmed by 3 bases and the J gene end by 1 base; junction bases not matched to a gene: 3. Per the germline V gene, CDR1 is SGHNT and CDR2 is YYREEE (reference sequence). CDR3 in DNA: TGTGCCAGCAGCTGGACTAGCGGGAAAGGCACAGATACGCAGTATTTT. This translates into CASSWTSGKGTDTQYF.

V gene TRBV28 combines with J gene TRBJ1-2; D unclear. Germline CDR1 is MDHEN and CDR2 is SYDVKM. The V end was cut by 2 bases, the J end by 5 bases, with 6 bases between. This CDR3 comprises 12 residues. The CDR3 coding sequence is TGTGCCAGCAGTTTACCAGCGTATGGCTACACCTTC. Protein sequence: CASSLPAYGYTF.

Here the CDR3 DNA reads TGTGCCAGTGGGGGAACTTACACAGATACGCAGTATTTT. Its translation is CASGGTYTDTQYF. The genes are TRBV19 and TRBJ2-3, with D perhaps matching TRBD1 or TRBD2 (5 bases each). Per germline, CDR1 LNHDA and CDR2 SQIVND (reference sequence). The CDR3 consists of 13 residues. The germline V and J ends were trimmed by 8 bases and 2 bases, with 11 bases remaining between them.

The chain uses TRBV7-2 and TRBJ1-4, with 7 positions matching TRBD1. This CDR3 has 16 amino acids. Germline CDR1 and CDR2: SGHTA and FQGNSA. V was clipped by 4 bases and J by 4 bases; unmatched bases: 9. The CDR3: CASSSFPGQLNEKLFF. The CDR3 nucleotides are TGTGCCAGCAGCTCGTTTCCGGGACAGCTTAATGAAAAACTGTTTTTT.